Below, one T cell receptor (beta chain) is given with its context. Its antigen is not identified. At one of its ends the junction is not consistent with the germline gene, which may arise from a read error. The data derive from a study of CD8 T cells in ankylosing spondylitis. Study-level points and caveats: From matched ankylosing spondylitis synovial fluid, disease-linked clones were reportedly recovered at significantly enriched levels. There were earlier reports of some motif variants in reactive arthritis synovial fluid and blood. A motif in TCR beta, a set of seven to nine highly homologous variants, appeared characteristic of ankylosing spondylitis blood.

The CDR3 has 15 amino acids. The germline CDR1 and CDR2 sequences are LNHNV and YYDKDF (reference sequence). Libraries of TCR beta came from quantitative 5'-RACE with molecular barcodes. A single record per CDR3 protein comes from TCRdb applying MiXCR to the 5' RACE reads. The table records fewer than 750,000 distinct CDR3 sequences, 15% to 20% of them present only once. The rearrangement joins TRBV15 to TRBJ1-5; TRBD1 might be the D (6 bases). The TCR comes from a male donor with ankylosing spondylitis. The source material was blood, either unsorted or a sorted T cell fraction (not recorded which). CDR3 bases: TGTGCCACCAGCGGAGATCAGGCAGGGGCTCAGCCCCAGCATTTT. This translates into CATSGDQAGAQPQHF.